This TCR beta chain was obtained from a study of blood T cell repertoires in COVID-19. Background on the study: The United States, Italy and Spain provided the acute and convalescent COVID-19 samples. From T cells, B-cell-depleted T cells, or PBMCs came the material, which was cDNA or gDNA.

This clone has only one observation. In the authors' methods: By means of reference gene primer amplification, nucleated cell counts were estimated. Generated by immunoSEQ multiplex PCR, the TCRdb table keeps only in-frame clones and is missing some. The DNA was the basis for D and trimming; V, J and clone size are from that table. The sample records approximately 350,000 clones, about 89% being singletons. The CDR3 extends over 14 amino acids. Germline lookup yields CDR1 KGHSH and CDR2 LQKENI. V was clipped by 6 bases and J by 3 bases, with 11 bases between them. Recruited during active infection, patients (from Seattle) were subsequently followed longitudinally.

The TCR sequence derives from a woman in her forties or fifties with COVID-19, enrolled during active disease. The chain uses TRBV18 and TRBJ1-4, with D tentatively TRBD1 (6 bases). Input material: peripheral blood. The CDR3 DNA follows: TGTGCCAGCTCGCCAGGGGCTTCTAATGAAAAACTGTTTTTT. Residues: CASSPGASNEKLFF.